A selection of T cell receptor beta chains follows, all from one sample in a study of OX40 agonist ivuxolimab in advanced cancers. The protocol was immunoSEQ multiplex PCR, while the TCRdb copy is restricted to in-frame clones and leaves out a portion. The sample has fewer than 90,000 clones, 70% to 90% seen once. The starting material was CD4+ or CD8+ T cells sorted from blood, obtained in a trial of the OX40 agonist ivuxolimab. All receptors derive from an adult with an advanced solid tumor such as melanoma, head and neck, liver or kidney cancer. The CDR3 runs from the conserved cysteine through the conserved F or W. D genes are given only for firm matches. Size values are once, few and many counts, or a class for expanded clones, and some rows have none.

v_call	d_call	clone_size	j_call	cdr3_aa	cdr3_nt
TRBV6-1	NA	NA	TRBJ1-4	CASTSMSWMFF	TGTGCCAGCACCTCAATGTCATGGATGTTTTTT
TRBV7-7	NA	NA	TRBJ1-5	CASSLSTDQPQHF	TGTGCCAGCAGCTTAAGCACGGATCAGCCCCAGCATTTT
TRBV6-6	NA	NA	TRBJ1-5	CASRTDGIQPQHF	TGTGCCAGCCGGACGGACGGAATTCAGCCCCAGCATTTT
TRBV5-6	NA	NA	TRBJ2-3	CASSLTDTDTQYF	TGTGCCAGCAGCTTGACTGACACAGATACGCAGTATTTT
TRBV5-1	TRBD1	few	TRBJ2-3	CASSLGPPTGGSTDTQYF	TGCGCCAGCAGCCTTGGGCCCCCCACAGGGGGAAGCACAGATACGCAGTATTTT
TRBV9	TRBD2	NA	TRBJ2-2	CASSTPSGGNTGELFF	TGTGCCAGCAGCACACCTAGCGGAGGAAACACCGGGGAGCTGTTTTTT
TRBV18	NA	NA	TRBJ2-1	CASSPMTFSEANEQFF	TGTGCCAGCTCACCAATGACTTTCTCGGAAGCCAATGAGCAGTTCTTC
TRBV19	TRBD1	NA	TRBJ1-5	CATTDRAGNQPQHF	TGTGCCACCACAGACAGGGCTGGCAATCAGCCCCAGCATTTT
TRBV7-6	NA	NA	TRBJ1-5	CASSPGTGNQPQHF	TGTGCCAGCAGCCCCGGGACGGGAAATCAGCCCCAGCATTTT
TRBV19	TRBD2	NA	TRBJ2-3	CATTTSGIQPQYF	TGTGCCACAACGACTAGCGGGATTCAGCCGCAGTATTTT
TRBV18	NA	once	TRBJ1-5	CASSPRAGNSNQPQHF	TGTGCCAGCTCACCTAGGGCAGGTAATAGCAATCAGCCCCAGCATTTT
TRBV5-4	NA	NA	TRBJ2-1	CASSLLSAGYNEQFF	TGTGCCAGCAGCTTGCTTTCGGCGGGTTACAATGAGCAGTTCTTC
TRBV6-5	NA	few	TRBJ1-2	CASTGTLGGYTF	TGTGCCAGCACCGGGACTCTCGGCGGCTACACCTTC
TRBV19	TRBD1	few	TRBJ2-1	CASSIVWDRGYNEQFF	TGTGCCAGTAGTATAGTATGGGACAGGGGTTACAATGAGCAGTTCTTC
TRBV9	NA	NA	TRBJ2-7	CASSLDGISYEQYF	TGTGCCAGCAGCTTGGACGGGATTTCCTACGAGCAGTACTTC
TRBV10-3	TRBD1	NA	TRBJ1-1	CATRGTGENTEAFF	TGTGCCACCCGCGGGACAGGGGAGAACACTGAAGCTTTCTTT
TRBV15	NA	once	TRBJ1-5	CATSRENQPQHF	TGTGCCACCAGCAGAGAAAATCAGCCCCAGCATTTT
TRBV19	TRBD2	NA	TRBJ2-1	CASEKTSGRAAYNEQFF	TGTGCCAGCGAGAAAACTAGCGGGAGGGCCGCCTACAATGAGCAGTTCTTC
TRBV7-8	NA	NA	TRBJ2-6	CASSLVVGANVLTF	TGTGCCAGCAGCCTAGTGGTTGGGGCCAACGTCCTGACTTTC
TRBV10-1	NA	NA	TRBJ2-1	CASSEASNNEQFF	TGCGCCAGCAGTGAGGCTAGTAACAATGAGCAGTTCTTC
TRBV19	NA	NA	TRBJ1-2	CASAPETVYGYTF	TGTGCCAGTGCCCCGGAGACAGTCTATGGCTACACCTTC
TRBV7-9	NA	NA	TRBJ2-7	CASSLAEQYF	TGTGCCAGCAGCTTAGCAGAGCAGTACTTC
TRBV5-1	TRBD1	NA	TRBJ2-2	CASRWTGDTGELFF	TGCGCCAGCAGATGGACAGGGGACACCGGGGAGCTGTTTTTT
TRBV9	TRBD2	NA	TRBJ2-1	CASSEGPFSGRVGEQFF	TGTGCCAGCAGCGAGGGGCCGTTTAGCGGGAGGGTTGGTGAGCAGTTCTTC
TRBV30	TRBD1	once	TRBJ2-2	CAWNQGARKLFF	TGTGCCTGGAACCAGGGGGCGCGGAAGCTGTTTTTT
TRBV6-5	TRBD2	NA	TRBJ2-7	CASSPTSGSSYEQYF	TGTGCCAGCAGTCCCACTAGCGGGAGCTCCTACGAGCAGTACTTC
TRBV27	NA	NA	TRBJ2-2	CASSFGLNTGELFF	TGTGCCAGCAGTTTCGGCTTGAACACCGGGGAGCTGTTTTTT
TRBV11-3	NA	NA	TRBJ2-6	CASRSSGANVLTF	TGTGCCAGCAGAAGCTCTGGGGCCAACGTCCTGACTTTC
TRBV11-3	TRBD2	NA	TRBJ2-2	CASSGGLAGGLVVGELFF	TGTGCCAGCAGCGGGGGACTAGCGGGAGGATTAGTAGTCGGGGAGCTGTTTTTT
TRBV6-1	TRBD2	NA	TRBJ2-1	CASSVLAGYNEQFF	TGTGCCAGCAGTGTTTTAGCGGGATACAATGAGCAGTTCTTC
TRBV15	TRBD2	NA	TRBJ2-2	CATSSPGLAGEGGTRNGELFF	TGTGCCACCAGCAGTCCAGGACTAGCGGGAGAGGGGGGGACCCGAAACGGGGAGCTGTTTTTT
TRBV5-1	NA	NA	TRBJ2-3	CASSRGSLIYTDTQYF	TGCGCCAGCAGCCGGGGAAGCTTAATCTACACAGATACGCAGTATTTT
TRBV27	TRBD2	NA	TRBJ2-1	CASSLSTPSGRVGVRYNEQFF	TGTGCCAGCAGTCTCTCTACGCCCAGCGGGAGGGTGGGCGTGAGATACAATGAGCAGTTCTTC
TRBV9	TRBD1	NA	TRBJ2-2	CASSVRGGGNTGELFF	TGTGCCAGCAGCGTAAGAGGGGGCGGGAACACCGGGGAGCTGTTTTTT
TRBV2	TRBD1	NA	TRBJ2-5	CASPSKDRGQETQYF	TGTGCCAGCCCTTCTAAGGACAGGGGACAAGAGACCCAGTACTTC
TRBV11-3	NA	NA	TRBJ2-7	CASSFSFLSSYEQYF	TGTGCCAGCAGTTTTAGCTTCTTGAGCTCCTACGAGCAGTACTTC
TRBV19	NA	NA	TRBJ1-1	CASIPGTTLNTEAFF	TGTGCCAGTATTCCGGGGACCACGTTGAACACTGAAGCTTTCTTT
TRBV10-3	NA	NA	TRBJ2-2	CAISENRRPGELFF	TGTGCCATCAGTGAGAACAGGCGACCCGGGGAGCTGTTTTTT
TRBV27	NA	NA	TRBJ1-4	CASSLKHPGFPGEKLFF	TGTGCCAGCAGTTTGAAACATCCGGGATTTCCGGGGGAAAAACTGTTTTTT
TRBV6-1	TRBD2	NA	TRBJ2-7	CASRTSGTGYEQYF	TGTGCCAGCAGAACTAGCGGGACGGGCTACGAGCAGTACTTC
TRBV19	TRBD2	NA	TRBJ2-4	CASSIYGASGRKGAKNIQYF	TGTGCCAGTAGTATCTACGGGGCTAGCGGGAGGAAGGGAGCCAAAAACATTCAGTACTTC
TRBV18	NA	NA	TRBJ2-7	CASSPPSVVHEQYF	TGTGCCAGCTCACCACCCTCTGTGGTCCACGAGCAGTACTTC